These 30 T cell receptor beta chains were sequenced from one sample in a study of T-cell reconstitution after alpha-beta-depleted transplantation in children. Preparing the TCRbeta library involved the use of unique molecular identifiers. TCRdb itself ran the PCR reads through MiXCR, one entry per CDR3 protein. This sample has hundreds of thousands of distinct CDR3 sequences, with 15% to 20% found just once. The sequencing here drew on PBMCs from the stem cell graft donor, taken from the stem cell graft. The receptors shown here come from a human donor who donated a stem cell graft to a child with acute myeloid leukemia.

The chain recombines TRBV6-1 with TRBJ2-1; the match to TRBD1 covers 11 bases. The CDR3 runs to 16 residues. Germline CDR1 and CDR2: MNHNS and SASEGT. V trimming: 5 bases; J trimming: 8 bases; junction bases outside the gene matches: 11. CDR3 protein: CASSPLRDRGNDEQFF. The CDR3 DNA reads as TGTGCCAGCAGTCCCCTGAGGGACAGGGGGAATGATGAGCAGTTCTTC.

The chain has TRBV7-9 and TRBJ2-7, with D possibly matching TRBD2 (5 bases). Germline lookup yields CDR1 SEHNR and CDR2 FQNEAQ (reference sequence). V was pared by 5 bases and J by 6 bases, with 14 bases between. This CDR3 contains 13 residues. CDR3 coding DNA: TGTGCCAGCAGCCCGGAATCTGGGAGCGAGCAGTACTTC. Translated: CASSPESGSEQYF.

This clonotype was recorded at least ten times. This sequence joins TRBV7-3 and TRBJ2-1; D perhaps matches TRBD1 (6 bases). Trimming left V 4 bases short and J 4 bases short, with 17 bases between. The CDR3 consists of 16 residues. The germline V gene encodes CDR1 SGHTA and CDR2 FQGTGA. The DNA for the CDR3 is TGTGCCAGCAGCTCCCAATCCGGGACACGTTACAATGAGCAGTTCTTC. This codes for CASSSQSGTRYNEQFF.

This chain links TRBV5-1 with TRBJ2-7, with 10 bases lining up with TRBD1. Germline V gene lookup returns CDR1 SGHRS and CDR2 YFSETQ. This CDR3 has 14 amino acids. V shed 0 bases, J shed 5 bases, and the junction held 2 bases outside the gene matches. CDR3 nucleotide sequence: TGCGCCAGCAGCTTGGGACAGGGGGCTGACGAGCAGTACGTC. Protein sequence: CASSLGQGADEQYV.

This clonotype has at least ten counts. This chain links TRBV13 with TRBJ2-1, with 7 bases identical to TRBD1. V lost 5 bases, J lost 3 bases, and 10 bases stayed unmatched. The germline CDR1 and CDR2 sequences are PRHDT and FYEKMQ (reference sequence). The CDR3 has 16 amino acids. CDR3 sequence (DNA): TGTGCCAGCAGCCCGTCCCACGACAGGGACTACAATGAGCAGTTCTTC. This translates into CASSPSHDRDYNEQFF.

This clonotype has ten or more counts. The chain carries TRBV6-1 and TRBJ2-2; 10 positions agree with TRBD1. This CDR3 comprises 14 residues. V was pared by 6 bases and J by 4 bases, with 2 bases of the junction left unmatched. Germline V lookup: CDR1 MNHNS, CDR2 SASEGT. CDR3 amino acids: CASRRTGGTGELFF. CDR3 bases: TGTGCCAGCAGAAGGACAGGGGGCACCGGGGAGCTGTTTTTT.

This clonotype came up many times. V and J are TRBV5-1 and TRBJ2-1, with TRBD1 identical over 7 bases. This CDR3 is built from 16 residues. Germline values: CDR1 SGHRS, CDR2 YFSETQ. V lost 3 bases and J lost 0; bases outside the gene matches: 6. Written as DNA, the CDR3 is TGCGCCAGCAGCTCGGAGACAGGGTACTCCTACAATGAGCAGTTCTTC. This sequence encodes CASSSETGYSYNEQFF.

This clonotype appeared many times. J is TRBJ2-1 and V is TRBV12-3 or TRBV12-4; D remains unclear. The ends were cut back, 8 bases at V and 1 base at J, with 12 bases in the middle. This CDR3 spans 14 amino acids. CDR3 nucleotide sequence: TGTGCCAGCCTCCTCGGGCTTTCCTACAATGAGCAGTTCTTC. Translating it yields CASLLGLSYNEQFF.

This chain joins TRBV7-9 and TRBJ1-1; tentatively, D is TRBD1 (6 bases). The germline gives CDR1 SEHNR, CDR2 FQNEAQ (reference sequence). V was shortened by 6 bases and J by 3 bases, with 17 bases between the two germline ends. CDR3 length equals 15 residues. CDR3 sequence (DNA): TGTGCCAGCAGGTCGAAAGGGGGGTTGGACACTGAAGCTTTCTTT. This translates into CASRSKGGLDTEAFF.

This clonotype occurred a few times. The rearrangement uses TRBV28 and TRBJ1-1; TRBD1 is a possible D gene (5 bases). In germline, CDR1 is MDHEN, CDR2 SYDVKM. The CDR3 loop spans 12 amino acids. The ends were cut back, 4 bases at V and 10 bases at J, with 13 bases in the middle. CDR3 sequence: CASSSMGPRAFF. CDR3 in DNA: TGTGCCAGCAGTTCAATGGGGCCTAGAGCTTTCTTT.

Many counts were recorded for this clonotype. Compared with germline, one end of the junction differs, possibly owing to a read error. The chain uses TRBV20-1 and TRBJ1-1; D remains ambiguous. CDR1 DFQATT and CDR2 SNEGSKA come from the germline V gene (reference sequence). CDR3 size: 10 residues. As DNA, the CDR3 is TGTTCACGTAGGGACACTGAAGCTTTCTTT. Its protein product is CSRRDTEAFF.

This clonotype appeared many times. The V gene is TRBV20-1, the J gene TRBJ2-7; 8 nucleotides align to TRBD2. This CDR3 contains 13 residues. V dropped 5 bases and J dropped 5; count of bases not matched to a gene: 8. CDR1 DFQATT and CDR2 SNEGSKA come from the germline V gene (reference sequence). This chain's CDR3 is CSAALAGPDEQYF. The CDR3 region has the DNA TGCAGTGCTGCCTTAGCGGGGCCGGACGAGCAGTACTTC.

The CDR3, as DNA: TGTGCCAGCAGCCAAGTCCATTTAGGGACGGGGAACAATGAGCAGTTCTTC. Encoded protein: CASSQVHLGTGNNEQFF. This chain uses TRBV3-1 with TRBJ2-1; D might be TRBD1 or TRBD2, each matching 5 bases. The CDR3 loop spans 17 amino acids. CDR1 LGHDT and CDR2 YNNKEL come from the germline V gene (reference sequence). V shed 1 base and J shed 5 bases, with 18 bases lying between them.

There are many counts of this clonotype. The chain employs TRBV7-9 and TRBJ1-1; 7 positions agree with TRBD1. The germline V gene encodes CDR1 SEHNR and CDR2 FQNEAQ (reference sequence). The CDR3 loop spans 13 amino acids. Germline trimming cut 10 bases from V and 2 bases from J; bases unmatched to any gene: 7. The DNA for the CDR3 is TGTGCCACCTCCGACAGGGCTAACACTGAAGCTTTCTTT. This gives the protein CATSDRANTEAFF. The full variable domain, its missing parts supplied by reference TRBV7-9 and TRBJ1-1, is DTGVSQNPRHKITKRGQNVTFRCDPISEHNRLYWYRQTLGQGPEFLTYFQNEAQLEKSRLLSDRFSAERPKGSFSTLEIQRTEQGDSAMYLCATSDRANTEAFFGQGTRLTVV.

This clonotype was seen at least ten times. The rearrangement uses TRBV6-4 and TRBJ2-1, with 7 nucleotides matching TRBD2. The V gene end was trimmed by 7 bases and the J gene end by 4 bases; junction bases not matched to a gene: 10. The germline V gene encodes CDR1 MRHNA and CDR2 SNTAGT. The CDR3 runs to 15 residues. The CDR3 here is CASTGPWRGYNEQFF. DNA of the CDR3: TGTGCCAGCACCGGACCATGGCGGGGGTACAATGAGCAGTTCTTC.

This clonotype was seen repeatedly, ten times or more. The gene calls are TRBV25-1 and TRBJ2-2; no firm D call. The germline gives CDR1 MGHDK, CDR2 SYGVNS. This CDR3 is built from 16 residues. V was trimmed by 3 bases and J by 1 base, leaving 12 bases between them. In DNA, the CDR3 is TGTGCCAGCAGTGAGCGCCCCCCGGAGAACACCGGGGAGCTGTTTTTT. It is translated as CASSERPPENTGELFF.

The V gene is TRBV5-1, the J gene TRBJ2-3; 11 bases line up with TRBD2. V trimming: 0 bases; J trimming: 4 bases; junction bases outside the gene matches: 4. The CDR3 length is 16 residues. Germline CDR1 is SGHRS and CDR2 is YFSETQ. The CDR3 here is CASSLDSGGASDTQYF. The CDR3, as DNA: TGCGCCAGCAGCTTGGATAGCGGGGGGGCGTCAGATACGCAGTATTTT.

This clonotype was picked up a small number of times. V gene TRBV7-9 combines with J gene TRBJ2-1, with 8 bases matching TRBD2. The CDR3 extends over 16 amino acids. Germline V lookup: CDR1 SEHNR, CDR2 FQNEAQ (reference sequence). The V and J ends lost 6 bases and 1 base, in that order; junction bases with no gene match: 8. CDR3 protein: CASSPGRGGSYNEQFF. The DNA of the CDR3 is TGTGCCAGCAGTCCCGGGAGGGGCGGATCCTACAATGAGCAGTTCTTC. The whole variable domain, filled in from reference TRBV7-9 and TRBJ2-1, reads DTGVSQNPRHKITKRGQNVTFRCDPISEHNRLYWYRQTLGQGPEFLTYFQNEAQLEKSRLLSDRFSAERPKGSFSTLEIQRTEQGDSAMYLCASSPGRGGSYNEQFFGPGTRLTVL.

The table lists this clonotype with a few counts. The chain couples TRBV23-1 to TRBJ2-3, with 7 bases that match TRBD1. TRBV23-1 counts as an open reading frame of uncertain function. V dropped 3 bases and J dropped 1; count of bases not matched to a gene: 10. This CDR3 comprises 17 residues. CDR3 region: CASSHRLRQGRTDTQYF. The CDR3 bases are TGCGCCAGCAGTCACCGGCTTCGACAGGGACGCACAGATACGCAGTATTTT.

This clonotype was seen many times. The V call is TRBV15, the J call TRBJ1-4, with D perhaps matching TRBD1 (6 bases). This CDR3 comprises 14 residues. V shed 1 base and J shed 8 bases, with 11 bases lying between them. Germline values: CDR1 LNHNV, CDR2 YYDKDF (reference sequence). As DNA, the CDR3 is TGTGCCACCAGCAGAGCGGCAGGGGTGGAAAAACTGTTTTTT. Translating it yields CATSRAAGVEKLFF.

The table lists this clonotype with a count of one. V usage is TRBV29-1 and J usage is TRBJ2-2; 9 positions match TRBD1. CDR3 length: 15 residues. J lost 6 bases, V lost 0 bases, and 5 bases had no gene match. The V gene's germline CDR1 is SQVTM and CDR2 ANQGSEA. The CDR3 region is CSVEDDRGAAGELFF. As DNA, the CDR3 is TGCAGCGTTGAAGACGACAGGGGGGCGGCCGGGGAGCTGTTTTTT.

The V call is TRBV7-2, the J call TRBJ2-3; possibly TRBD1 for D (5 bases). The CDR3 sequence is 12 residues long. V was cut by 1 base and J by 9 bases, with 8 bases left in between. CDR1 is SGHTA and CDR2 is FQGNSA in the germline V gene. The CDR3 here is CASSLVGLTQYF. The CDR3 bases are TGTGCCAGCAGCTTAGTGGGGCTGACGCAGTATTTT.

This chain uses TRBV20-1 with TRBJ2-1; D gene unclear. CDR1 and CDR2 (germline): DFQATT, SNEGSKA (reference sequence). Trimming shortened V by 0 bases and J by 9 bases, and 15 bases separated the two germline ends. The CDR3 loop spans 14 amino acids. CDR3 protein: CSARDWIEGAEQFF. The CDR3 nucleotides read TGCAGTGCTAGAGATTGGATAGAAGGCGCTGAGCAGTTCTTC.

There are a few counts of this clonotype. The rearrangement uses TRBV12-3 or TRBV12-4 and TRBJ2-3; D remains unclear. V was clipped by 11 bases and J by 5 bases, with 8 bases between them. The CDR3 is 10 amino acids. CDR3 loop: CAVQGDTQYF. Here the CDR3 DNA reads TGTGCCGTACAAGGAGATACGCAGTATTTT.

Only a few counts were recorded for this clonotype. The genes are TRBV5-1 and TRBJ1-2; unclear D gene. In germline, CDR1 is SGHRS, CDR2 YFSETQ. This CDR3 spans 14 amino acids. V lost 3 bases and J 0 bases, leaving 9 bases between the germline ends. CDR3 nucleotide sequence: TGCGCCAGCAGCTACGATACTTCTAACTATGGCTACACCTTC. It translates to CASSYDTSNYGYTF. Supplemented by reference TRBV5-1 and TRBJ1-2, the full variable domain reads KAGVTQTPRYLIKTRGQQVTLSCSPISGHRSVSWYQQTPGQGLQFLFEYFSETQRNKGNFPGRFSGRQFSNSRSEMNVSTLELGDSALYLCASSYDTSNYGYTFGSGTRLTVV.

Comments on this clonotype: A read error may explain this, as a much larger clone is one base away. The chain is built from TRBV9 and TRBJ2-7, with D perhaps matching TRBD2 (6 bases). This CDR3 contains 16 residues. V was pared by 0 bases and J by 3 bases, with 16 bases between. In germline, CDR1 is SGDLS, CDR2 YYNGEE. Written as DNA, the CDR3 is TGTGCCAGCAGCGTAGGTGGGGCGGGGCGTTACTACGAGCAGTACTTC. Protein sequence: CASSVGGAGRYYEQYF.

The V and J genes are TRBV20-1 and TRBJ1-4; 9 bases line up with TRBD1. CDR3 size: 14 residues. Unmatched junction bases numbered 13, after V lost 6 bases and J lost 11 bases. Germline V gene lookup returns CDR1 DFQATT and CDR2 SNEGSKA (reference sequence). The CDR3 reads CSAHSWTGESKLFF. The CDR3 region has the DNA TGCAGTGCCCATTCTTGGACAGGGGAGTCCAAACTGTTTTTT.

This clonotype appeared many times. The rearrangement uses TRBV6-1 and TRBJ1-6; 11 bases are a match to TRBD1. The ends lost 7 bases at V and 7 bases at J; junction bases unmatched: 6. CDR1 is MNHNS and CDR2 is SASEGT in the germline V gene. This CDR3 has 15 amino acids. The CDR3 here is CASKPDRGPNSPLHF. The CDR3 coding sequence is TGTGCCAGCAAACCGGACAGGGGGCCCAATTCACCCCTCCACTTT.

This clonotype was seen only a few times. The genes are TRBV7-9 and TRBJ1-2; the D is unclear. The length of the CDR3 is 14 residues. The V and J ends lost 4 bases and 8 bases respectively, with 17 bases between them. CDR1 is SEHNR and CDR2 is FQNEAQ in the germline V gene (reference sequence). CDR3 amino acids: CASSYANRTQGYTF. CDR3 sequence (DNA): TGTGCCAGCAGCTACGCTAACCGGACCCAGGGCTACACCTTC.

This chain uses TRBV12-3 or TRBV12-4 with TRBJ2-1; maybe TRBD2 (6 bases). This CDR3 is 14 amino acids long. The V gene lost 3 bases and the J gene lost 10 bases, with 16 bases spanning the gap. CDR3 residues: CASSFGRGKGEQFF. Here the CDR3 DNA reads TGTGCCAGCAGTTTCGGGCGGGGCAAGGGGGAGCAGTTCTTC.